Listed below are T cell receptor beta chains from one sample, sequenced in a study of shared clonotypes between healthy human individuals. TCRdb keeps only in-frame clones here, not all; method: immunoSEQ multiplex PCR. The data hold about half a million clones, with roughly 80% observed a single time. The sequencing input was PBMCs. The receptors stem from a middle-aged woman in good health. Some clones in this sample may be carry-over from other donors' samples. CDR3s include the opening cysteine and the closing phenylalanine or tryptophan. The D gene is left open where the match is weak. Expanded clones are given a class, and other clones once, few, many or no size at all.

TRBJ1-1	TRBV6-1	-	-	TGTGCCAGCAGTCTAGCGACAGGCAACACTGAAGCTTTCTTT	CASSLATGNTEAFF
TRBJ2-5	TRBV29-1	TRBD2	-	TGCAGCGTTGGGACTAGCGGGAGTTGGAGGGAAGAGACCCAGTACTTC	CSVGTSGSWREETQYF
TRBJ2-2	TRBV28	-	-	TGTGCCAGCAGTTTGGGTCCCGGGACAATCACCGGGGAGCTGTTTTTT	CASSLGPGTITGELFF
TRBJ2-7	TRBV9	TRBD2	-	TGTGCCAGCAGCGTAGGTGGGACTAGCGATGGCGAGCAGTACTTC	CASSVGGTSDGEQYF
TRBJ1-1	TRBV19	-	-	TGTGCCAGTAGGGGGGCTACTGAAGCTTTCTTT	CASRGATEAFF
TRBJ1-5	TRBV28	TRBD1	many	TGTGCCAGCAGTCGGACAGCAGGGGGTCAGCCCCAGCATTTT	CASSRTAGGQPQHF
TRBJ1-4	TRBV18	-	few	TGTGCCAGCTCACTTACCACACCGTTAGGACTCGGGCCGGCGCTAACTAATGAAAAACTGTTTTTT	CASSLTTPLGLGPALTNEKLFF
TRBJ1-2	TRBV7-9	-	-	TGTGCCAGCAGCGAACAGGTCAACTATGGCTACACCTTC	CASSEQVNYGYTF
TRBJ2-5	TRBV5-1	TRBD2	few	TGCGCCAGCAGCTTGACTAGCGGGGAAGAGACCCAGTACTTC	CASSLTSGEETQYF
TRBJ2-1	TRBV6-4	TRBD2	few	TGTGCCAGCAGTGACTCGAATCTAGCGGGAGATGAGCAGTTCTTC	CASSDSNLAGDEQFF
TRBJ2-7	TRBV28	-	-	TGTGCCAGCAGTCCCCCCCCCACAGCCTACGAGCAGTACTTC	CASSPPPTAYEQYF
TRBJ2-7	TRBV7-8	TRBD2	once	TGTGCCAGCAGCTTCCTACTAGCGGGGAGGTACGAGCAGTACTTC	CASSFLLAGRYEQYF
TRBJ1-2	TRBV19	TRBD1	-	TGTGCCAGTACCCCGGACAGGGCCTATGGCTACACCTTC	CASTPDRAYGYTF
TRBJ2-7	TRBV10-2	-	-	TGCGCCAGCAGTCCCTGGGGGGTCTACGAGCAGTACTTC	CASSPWGVYEQYF
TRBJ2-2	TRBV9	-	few	TGTGCCGGTCACGGGGGGACAGCTTCCACCGGGGAGCTGTTTTTT	CAGHGGTASTGELFF
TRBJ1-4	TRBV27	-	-	TGTGCCAGCAGTCTAACAGGGCACGCAACTAATGAAAAACTGTTTTTT	CASSLTGHATNEKLFF
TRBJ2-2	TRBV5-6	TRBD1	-	TGTGCCAGCAGCACACCGGGACAGGGTAACACCGGGGAGCTGTTTTTT	CASSTPGQGNTGELFF
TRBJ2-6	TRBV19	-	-	TGTGCCAGTAGTATCACGCCCCTCTCTGGGGCCAACGTCCTGACTTTC	CASSITPLSGANVLTF
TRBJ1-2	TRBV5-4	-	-	TGTGCCAGCAGCGAGACAGAGAACTATGGCTACACCTTC	CASSETENYGYTF
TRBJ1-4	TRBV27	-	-	TGTGCCAGCAGTTTATCCCGACGGAGAAATGAAAAACTGTTTTTT	CASSLSRRRNEKLFF
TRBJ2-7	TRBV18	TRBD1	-	TGTGCCAGCTCACCGTTTCCGACAGGGGGCTCGAGATCCTACGAGCAGTACTTC	CASSPFPTGGSRSYEQYF
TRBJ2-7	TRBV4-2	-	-	TGTGCCAGCAGCCAAGATAGGGGGACATCAGGTGTCGAGCAGTACTTC	CASSQDRGTSGVEQYF
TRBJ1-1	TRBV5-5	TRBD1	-	TGTGCCAGCAGCGCCCCGACAGGGGGCGAGGAAGCTTTCTTT	CASSAPTGGEEAFF
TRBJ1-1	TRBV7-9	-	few	TGTGCCAGCAGCCCTCGCTCGGCGGGGGATTCTGAAGCTTTCTTT	CASSPRSAGDSEAFF
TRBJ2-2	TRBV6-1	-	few	TGTGCCAGCAGAGGACAGCCCGGGGAGCTGTTTTTT	CASRGQPGELFF
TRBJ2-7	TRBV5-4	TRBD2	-	TGTGCCAGCAGCGCTAGCGGGAGAGGCGAGCAGTACTTC	CASSASGRGEQYF
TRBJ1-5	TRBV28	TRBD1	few	TGTGCCAGCAGCACAATCGACAGGGATTTCCAGCCCCAGCATTTT	CASSTIDRDFQPQHF
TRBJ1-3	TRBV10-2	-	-	TGCGCCAGCAGTGGGGGACGGCCGGCCTCTGGAAACACCATATATTTT	CASSGGRPASGNTIYF
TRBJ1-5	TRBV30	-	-	TGTGCCTGGGATCGGGGGCCGAATCAGCCCCAGCATTTT	CAWDRGPNQPQHF
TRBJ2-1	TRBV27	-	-	TGTGCCAGCAGCAGGGAGCATGAGCAGTTCTTC	CASSREHEQFF
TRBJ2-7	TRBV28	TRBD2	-	TGTGCCAGCAGTTTATTTGTGGGGGGGGACTCCCACAGGCAGTACTTC	CASSLFVGGDSHRQYF
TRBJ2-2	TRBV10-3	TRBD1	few	TGTGCCATCAGTGAGTCGGCTGCAGGGGGCGACGGGGAGCTGTTTTTT	CAISESAAGGDGELFF
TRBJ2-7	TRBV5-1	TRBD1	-	TGCGCCAGCAGCTGGCCGGGACAGGGGGGCTACGAGCAGTACTTC	CASSWPGQGGYEQYF
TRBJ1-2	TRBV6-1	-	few	TGTGCCAGCAGTGATGCTGCCGGGACCAAAGGCGATGGCTACACCTTC	CASSDAAGTKGDGYTF
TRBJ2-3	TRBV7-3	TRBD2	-	TGTGCCAGCAGCCCTAGCGGGTTCAGCCCAGATACGCAGTATTTT	CASSPSGFSPDTQYF
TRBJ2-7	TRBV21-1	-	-	TGTGCCAGCAGCAAAGATTATGTGGCGGGAGGATTCCACGAGCAGTACTTC	CASSKDYVAGGFHEQYF
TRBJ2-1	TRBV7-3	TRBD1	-	TGTGCCAGCAGTCCTAACAGGGGAAATGAGCAGTTCTTC	CASSPNRGNEQFF
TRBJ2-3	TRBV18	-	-	TGTGCCAGCTCACCCCTTTCTCACACAGATACGCAGTATTTT	CASSPLSHTDTQYF
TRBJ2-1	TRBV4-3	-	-	TGCGCCAGCAGCCAGGGAGCCTACAATGAGCAGTTCTTC	CASSQGAYNEQFF
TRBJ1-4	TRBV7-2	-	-	TGTGCCAGCAGACCGGGACGGAACAATGAAAAACTGTTTTTT	CASRPGRNNEKLFF
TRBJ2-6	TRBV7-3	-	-	TGTGCCAGCAGCAAATACTCGGCATCTGGGGCCAACGTCCTGACTTTC	CASSKYSASGANVLTF
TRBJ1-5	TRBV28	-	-	TGTGCCAGCAGTTTTTCGGGGCAGCCCCAGCATTTT	CASSFSGQPQHF
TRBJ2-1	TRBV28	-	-	TGTGCCGCCAGTAACTACAATGAGCAGTTCTTC	CAASNYNEQFF
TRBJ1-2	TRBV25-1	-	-	TGTGCCAGCAGTTCTCACAGGGATGCTGGCTACACCTTC	CASSSHRDAGYTF
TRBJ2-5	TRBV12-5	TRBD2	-	TGTGCTAGTGGTCCAGATACACGGAGCGGGGACGGAATCCAAGAGACCCAGTACTTC	CASGPDTRSGDGIQETQYF